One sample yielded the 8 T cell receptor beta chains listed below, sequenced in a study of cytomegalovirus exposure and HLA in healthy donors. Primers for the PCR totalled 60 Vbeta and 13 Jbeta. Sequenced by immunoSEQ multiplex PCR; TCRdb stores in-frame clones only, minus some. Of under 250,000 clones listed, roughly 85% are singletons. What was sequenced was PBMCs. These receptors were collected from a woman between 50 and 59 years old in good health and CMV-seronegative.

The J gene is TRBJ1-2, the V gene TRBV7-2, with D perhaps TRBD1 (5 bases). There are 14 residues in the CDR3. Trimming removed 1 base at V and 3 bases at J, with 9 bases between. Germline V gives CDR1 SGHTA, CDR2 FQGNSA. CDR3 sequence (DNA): TGTGCCAGCAGCTTAGACGGGGGGTACTATGGCTACACCTTC. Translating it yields CASSLDGGYYGYTF.

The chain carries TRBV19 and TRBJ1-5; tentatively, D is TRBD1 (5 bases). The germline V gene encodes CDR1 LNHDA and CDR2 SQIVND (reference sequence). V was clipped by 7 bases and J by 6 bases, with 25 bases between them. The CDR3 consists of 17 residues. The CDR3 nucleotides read TGTGCCAGTACCTCCATCTCGTCTGGGACGGGAGGTCAGCCCCAGCATTTT. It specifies CASTSISSGTGGQPQHF.

The CDR3 sequence: CASRRGTSGYEQYF. The CDR3 DNA is TGTGCCAGCAGGCGGGGGACTAGCGGCTACGAGCAGTACTTC. This sequence joins TRBV2 and TRBJ2-7; 11 bases fit TRBD2. The CDR3 contains 14 residues. Germline V gene data show CDR1 as SNHLY and CDR2 as FYNNEI. V was pared by 6 bases and J by 3 bases, with 4 bases of the junction left unmatched.

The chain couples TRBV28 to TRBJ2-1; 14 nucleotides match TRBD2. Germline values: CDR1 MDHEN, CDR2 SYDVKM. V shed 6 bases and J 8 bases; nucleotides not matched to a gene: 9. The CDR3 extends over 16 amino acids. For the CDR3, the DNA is TGTGCCAGCAGCGGGACTAGCGGGAGCGCATGGGATGAGCAGTTCTTC. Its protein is CASSGTSGSAWDEQFF.

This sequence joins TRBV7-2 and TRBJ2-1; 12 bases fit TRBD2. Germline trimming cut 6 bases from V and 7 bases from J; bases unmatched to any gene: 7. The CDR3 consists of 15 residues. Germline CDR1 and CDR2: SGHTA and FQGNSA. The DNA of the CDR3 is TGTGCCAGCAGGGGGACTAGCGGGTTGAGGAATGAGCAGTTCTTC. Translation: CASRGTSGLRNEQFF.

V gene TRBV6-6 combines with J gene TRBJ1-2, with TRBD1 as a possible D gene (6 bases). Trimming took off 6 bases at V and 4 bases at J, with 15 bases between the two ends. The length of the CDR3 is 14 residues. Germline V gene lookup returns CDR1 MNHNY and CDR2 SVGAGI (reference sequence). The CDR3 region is CASRAYRDGYGYTF. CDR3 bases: TGTGCCAGCAGGGCCTACAGGGATGGCTATGGCTACACCTTC.

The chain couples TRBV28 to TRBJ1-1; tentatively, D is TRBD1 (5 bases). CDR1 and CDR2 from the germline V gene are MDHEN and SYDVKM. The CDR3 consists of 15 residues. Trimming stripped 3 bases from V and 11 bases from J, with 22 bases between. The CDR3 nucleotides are TGTGCCAGCAGTTTCATATCGTCAGGGACTTATTCGGCTTTCTTT. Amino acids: CASSFISSGTYSAFF.

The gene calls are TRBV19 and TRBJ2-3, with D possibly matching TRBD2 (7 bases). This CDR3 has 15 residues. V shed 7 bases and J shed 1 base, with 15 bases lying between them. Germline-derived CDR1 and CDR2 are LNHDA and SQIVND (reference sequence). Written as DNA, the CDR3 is TGTGCCAGTACTCCCCGGGGGGCAGGCACAGATACGCAGTATTTT. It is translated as CASTPRGAGTDTQYF.